These T cell receptor beta chains were read from a single sample in a study of cytomegalovirus exposure and HLA in healthy donors. Using immunoSEQ multiplex PCR, the repertoire was profiled, and TCRdb retains in-frame clones only, with some absent. In all, the sample yields around 100,000 clones. Sequencing was carried out using PBMCs. These receptors were obtained from a man aged 25 to 45 in good health and CMV-seronegative. Both conserved end residues are part of each CDR3. The D gene is left open where the match is weak. Some rows have no size entry. The others give once, few or many, or a class for an expanded clone.

d_call j_call clone_size v_call cdr3_aa cdr3_nt
TRBD1 TRBJ1-1 . TRBV5-5 CASSLATGGRMDTEAFF TGTGCCAGCAGCTTGGCCACAGGGGGCAGGATGGACACTGAAGCTTTCTTT
. TRBJ2-2 . TRBV4-1 CASSSRRVDTGELFF TGCGCCAGCAGCTCCCGACGGGTAGACACCGGGGAGCTGTTTTTT
TRBD2 TRBJ2-3 . TRBV5-5 CASSFSRTSGGRTDTQYF TGTGCCAGCAGCTTTAGCAGGACTAGCGGGGGTCGCACAGATACGCAGTATTTT
TRBD1 TRBJ2-7 . TRBV11-1 CASSFSGQGGREQYF TGTGCCAGCAGTTTTAGCGGACAGGGTGGAAGGGAGCAGTACTTC
. TRBJ1-1 . TRBV5-1 CASSNSAGEKAFF TGCGCCAGCAGCAACTCTGCCGGGGAGAAGGCTTTCTTT
TRBD1 TRBJ2-7 . TRBV5-1 CASSQTTGSGQQYF TGCGCCAGCAGTCAAACGACAGGGTCCGGGCAGCAGTACTTC
TRBD1 TRBJ1-1 . TRBV5-6 CASSFPGTVNTEAFF TGTGCCAGCAGCTTCCCCGGGACAGTGAACACTGAAGCTTTCTTT
TRBD1 TRBJ2-5 . TRBV28 CASSGTGQQETQYF TGTGCCAGCTCCGGGACAGGGCAACAAGAGACCCAGTACTTC
TRBD1 TRBJ1-1 . TRBV5-4 CASSLGTGNTEAFF TGTGCCAGCAGCTTGGGGACAGGGAATACTGAAGCTTTCTTT
. TRBJ1-4 . TRBV2 CASSMNVARGGEKLFF TGTGCCAGCAGTATGAACGTCGCGAGAGGAGGTGAAAAACTGTTTTTT
TRBD1 TRBJ1-2 . TRBV30 CASYARGRSFYGYTF TGTGCCTCATACGCCAGGGGGCGGTCATTCTATGGCTACACCTTC
TRBD1 TRBJ1-2 . TRBV9 CASSDTGTGDGYTF TGTGCCAGCAGCGATACCGGGACAGGGGATGGCTACACCTTC
TRBD1 TRBJ2-7 . TRBV11-2 CASSSTGYEQYF TGTGCCAGCAGCTCGACAGGGTACGAGCAGTACTTC
TRBD1 TRBJ1-6 . TRBV10-3 CAISGTDYNSPLHF TGTGCCATCAGCGGGACAGATTATAATTCACCCCTCCACTTT
. TRBJ2-2 . TRBV18 CASSPQWRGRNTGELFF TGTGCCAGCTCACCACAGTGGCGGGGAAGGAACACCGGGGAGCTGTTTTTT
. TRBJ2-7 . TRBV30 CAWSDPNSYEQYF TGTGCCTGGAGTGATCCCAATTCCTACGAGCAGTACTTC
. TRBJ1-2 . TRBV5-6 CASSLGGDGYGYTF TGTGCCAGCAGCTTGGGGGGGGACGGCTATGGCTACACCTTC
TRBD1 TRBJ2-2 . TRBV18 CASSPRTGGGTGELFF TGTGCCAGCTCACCCCGGACAGGGGGTGGCACCGGGGAGCTGTTTTTT
. TRBJ1-2 . TRBV25-1 CASQGYGYTF TGTGCCAGTCAGGGATATGGCTACACCTTC
TRBD1 TRBJ2-3 . TRBV19 CASSIWTGGRDTQYF TGTGCCAGTAGTATTTGGACAGGGGGGAGAGATACGCAGTATTTT
. TRBJ1-2 . TRBV21-1 CASSRATVPYGYTF TGTGCCAGCAGCAGGGCGACAGTCCCCTATGGCTACACCTTC
TRBD2 TRBJ2-7 . TRBV4-2 CASSQPSGVSYEQYF TGTGCCAGCAGCCAACCTAGCGGGGTGAGCTACGAGCAGTACTTC
TRBD2 TRBJ2-4 . TRBV7-2 CASSSTSGGRPQYF TGTGCCAGCAGCTCGACTAGCGGGGGTCGGCCTCAGTACTTC
TRBD2 TRBJ2-5 . TRBV30 CACSLREGQETQYF TGTGCCTGTTCCTTACGGGAGGGCCAAGAGACCCAGTACTTC
. TRBJ2-5 . TRBV5-6 CASSGGQTQYF TGTGCCAGCAGCGGTGGGCAGACCCAGTACTTC
TRBD2 TRBJ2-2 . TRBV28 CASKAGGQTGELFF TGTGCCAGCAAGGCGGGGGGGCAGACCGGGGAGCTGTTTTTT
. TRBJ2-7 . TRBV5-1 CASSLTSFYEQYF TGCGCCAGCAGCTTGACTAGTTTCTACGAGCAGTACTTC
. TRBJ2-7 . TRBV5-6 CASSPLSSYEQYF TGTGCCAGCAGCCCGCTAAGCTCCTACGAGCAGTACTTC
TRBD1 TRBJ2-7 . TRBV2 CASTPTGGGYEQYF TGTGCCAGCACGCCGACAGGGGGCGGGTACGAGCAGTACTTC
TRBD1 TRBJ2-2 . TRBV9 CASSGIRGDRGIWRSGGELFF TGTGCCAGCAGCGGGATAAGGGGGGACAGGGGAATCTGGAGGTCTGGCGGGGAGCTGTTTTTT
. TRBJ2-2 . TRBV5-1 CASSVGHQNTGELFF TGCGCCAGCAGCGTGGGACACCAGAACACCGGGGAGCTGTTTTTT
TRBD1 TRBJ1-5 medium-sized TRBV2 CASSFRQGENQPQHF TGTGCCAGCAGTTTCCGACAGGGAGAAAATCAGCCCCAGCATTTT
. TRBJ1-2 . TRBV7-9 CASSLVVDYNGYTF TGTGCCAGCAGCTTAGTTGTGGACTATAATGGCTACACCTTC
TRBD2 TRBJ2-3 . TRBV27 CASSSGSGGWTDTQYF TGTGCCAGCAGTTCCGGGAGCGGGGGTTGGACAGATACGCAGTATTTT
. TRBJ1-2 . TRBV19 CASSRSSGYTF TGTGCCAGTAGTAGGTCGAGTGGCTACACCTTC
TRBD1 TRBJ1-1 . TRBV5-1 CASSFPGTGNTEAFF TGCGCCAGCAGCTTTCCCGGGACAGGGAACACTGAAGCTTTCTTT
TRBD1 TRBJ2-5 . TRBV11-2 CASNSRGGRETQYF TGTGCCAGCAACTCCCGAGGGGGCCGAGAGACCCAGTACTTC
. TRBJ2-3 . TRBV2 CASTRQVSDTQYF TGTGCCAGCACCCGACAGGTTTCAGATACGCAGTATTTT
TRBD2 TRBJ2-7 . TRBV7-2 CASSILGTSLDEQYF TGTGCCAGCAGCATCCTAGGGACTAGCCTAGACGAGCAGTACTTC
. TRBJ1-2 . TRBV27 CASGISGDYGYTF TGTGCCAGCGGCATATCAGGGGACTATGGCTACACCTTC
. TRBJ1-1 . TRBV5-5 CASSLGGGRKAEAFF TGTGCCAGCAGCTTGGGCGGGGGGCGCAAAGCTGAAGCTTTCTTT
TRBD1 TRBJ2-5 . TRBV7-7 CASSPSIGGETQYF TGTGCCAGCAGCCCCTCTATAGGGGGCGAGACCCAGTACTTC
. TRBJ1-2 . TRBV6-1 CASSVPGNSYGYTF TGTGCCAGCAGTGTCCCGGGAAACTCTTATGGCTACACCTTC
. TRBJ2-2 . TRBV10-3 CAISPRQAVGTGELFF TGTGCCATCAGTCCGAGACAGGCGGTAGGAACCGGGGAGCTGTTTTTT
. TRBJ1-2 . TRBV29-1 CSVGFGGASNYGYTF TGCAGCGTTGGCTTCGGAGGGGCCTCTAACTATGGCTACACCTTC
TRBD2 TRBJ2-7 . TRBV27 CASRGLAGGSSYEQYF TGTGCCAGCAGGGGACTAGCGGGGGGCTCTTCCTACGAGCAGTACTTC
TRBD1 TRBJ2-5 . TRBV5-1 CASSLGAQGVLETQYF TGCGCCAGCAGCTTGGGCGCACAGGGGGTATTGGAGACCCAGTACTTC
. TRBJ1-1 . TRBV19 CASSIDRPNTEAFF TGTGCCAGTAGTATAGACAGGCCTAACACTGAAGCTTTCTTT